This T cell receptor (beta chain) was recovered during a study of T cell responses to AZD1222 COVID-19 vaccine. The study's findings and limits: Vaccine-associated CD4 TCRs ranged over spike, dominating at 160-218 and 743-854. Nearly half of spike-specific TCRs reportedly target unmutated variant regions. Females made up more of the donors, who were largely white British, and clonal diversity may have come out too low.

Sequenced by immunoSEQ multiplex PCR; TCRdb stores in-frame clones only, minus some. The table has roughly 72,000 clones, about 85% seen once. The CDR3 runs to 16 residues. The V segment lost 1 base and the J segment 4 bases; nucleotides outside the gene matches: 4. Germline CDR1 SEHNR, CDR2 FQNEAQ (reference sequence). About this clone itself: Its antigen remains unidentified.

The receptor's source is an adult in good health. The chain joins TRBV7-9 to TRBJ2-5; 12 bases align to TRBD1. Sequenced here: peripheral blood, sampled on day 0 of AZD1222 vaccination. The DNA of the CDR3 is TGTGCCAGCAGCTTAGGGGACAGGGGGCCCAGAGAGACCCAGTACTTC. Amino acids: CASSLGDRGPRETQYF.